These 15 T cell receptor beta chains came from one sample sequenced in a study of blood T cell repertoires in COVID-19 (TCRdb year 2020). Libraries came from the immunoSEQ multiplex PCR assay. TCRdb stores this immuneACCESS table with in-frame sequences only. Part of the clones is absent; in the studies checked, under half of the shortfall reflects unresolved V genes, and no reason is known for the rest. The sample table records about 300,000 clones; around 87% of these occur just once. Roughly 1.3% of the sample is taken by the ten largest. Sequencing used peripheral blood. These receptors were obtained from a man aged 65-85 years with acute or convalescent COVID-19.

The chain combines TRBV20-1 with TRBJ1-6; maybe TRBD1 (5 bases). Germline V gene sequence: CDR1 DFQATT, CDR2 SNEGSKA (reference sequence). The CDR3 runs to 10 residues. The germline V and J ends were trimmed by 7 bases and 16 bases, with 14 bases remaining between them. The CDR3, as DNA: TGCAGTGTCAAACAGGACGCTCTCCACTTT. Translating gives CSVKQDALHF.

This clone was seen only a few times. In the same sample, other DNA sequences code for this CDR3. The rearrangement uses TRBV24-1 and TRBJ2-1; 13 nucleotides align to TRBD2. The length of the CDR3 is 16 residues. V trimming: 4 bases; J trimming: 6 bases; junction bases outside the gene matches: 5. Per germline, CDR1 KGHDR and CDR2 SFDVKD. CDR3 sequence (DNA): TGTGCCACCAGTGACCCGAGGACTAGCGGGGGCAATGAGCAGTTCTTC. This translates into CATSDPRTSGGNEQFF.

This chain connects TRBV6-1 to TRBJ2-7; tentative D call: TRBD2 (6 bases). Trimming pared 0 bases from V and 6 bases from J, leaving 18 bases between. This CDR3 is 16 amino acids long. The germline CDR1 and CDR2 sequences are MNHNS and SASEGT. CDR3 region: CASSEALGGYIGEQYF. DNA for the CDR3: TGTGCCAGCAGTGAAGCGCTCGGAGGGTACATTGGCGAGCAGTACTTC.

The CDR3 DNA reads as TGTGCCAGTAGTATTTCTGGGACAGGGCAGCCCCAGCATTTT. It specifies CASSISGTGQPQHF. V and J are TRBV19 and TRBJ1-5; 9 bases fit TRBD1. With V trimmed by 3 bases and J by 7 bases, 4 bases remained unmatched. From germline, CDR1 is LNHDA and CDR2 SQIVND (reference sequence). The CDR3 is 14 amino acids.

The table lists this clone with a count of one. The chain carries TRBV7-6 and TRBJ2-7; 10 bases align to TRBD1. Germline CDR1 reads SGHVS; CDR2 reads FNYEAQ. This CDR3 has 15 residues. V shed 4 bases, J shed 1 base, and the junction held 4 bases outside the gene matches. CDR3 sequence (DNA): TGTGCCAGCAGCTCCGGGACAGGGGATTCCTACGAGCAGTACTTC. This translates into CASSSGTGDSYEQYF.

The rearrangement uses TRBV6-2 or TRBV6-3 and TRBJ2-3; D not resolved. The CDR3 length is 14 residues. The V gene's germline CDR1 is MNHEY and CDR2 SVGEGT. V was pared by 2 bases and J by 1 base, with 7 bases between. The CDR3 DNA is TGTGCCAGCAGTTACGTGCAGGGCACAGATACGCAGTATTTT. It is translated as CASSYVQGTDTQYF.

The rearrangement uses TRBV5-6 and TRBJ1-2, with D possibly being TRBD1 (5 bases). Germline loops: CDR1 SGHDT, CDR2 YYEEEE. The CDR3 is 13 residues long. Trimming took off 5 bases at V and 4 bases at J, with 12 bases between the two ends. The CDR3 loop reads CASRGRYSYGYTF. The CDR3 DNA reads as TGTGCCAGCAGGGGGCGGTATAGCTATGGCTACACCTTC.

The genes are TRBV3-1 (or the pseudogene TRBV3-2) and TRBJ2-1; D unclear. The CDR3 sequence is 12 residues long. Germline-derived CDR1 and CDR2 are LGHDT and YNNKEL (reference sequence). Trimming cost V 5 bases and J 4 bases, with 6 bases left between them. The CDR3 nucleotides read TGTGCCAGCAGCTACAATTACAATGAGCAGTTCTTC. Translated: CASSYNYNEQFF.

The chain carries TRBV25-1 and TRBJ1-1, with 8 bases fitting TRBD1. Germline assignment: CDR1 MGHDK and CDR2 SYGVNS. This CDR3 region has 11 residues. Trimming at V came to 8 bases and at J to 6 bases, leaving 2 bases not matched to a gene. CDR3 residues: CASRTGPEAFF. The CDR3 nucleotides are TGTGCCAGCCGGACAGGGCCTGAAGCTTTCTTT.

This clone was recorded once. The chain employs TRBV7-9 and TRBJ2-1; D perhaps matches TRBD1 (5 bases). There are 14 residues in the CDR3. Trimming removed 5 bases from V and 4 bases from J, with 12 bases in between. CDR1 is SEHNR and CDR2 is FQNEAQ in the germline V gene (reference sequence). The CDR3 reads CASSPVRAYNEQFF. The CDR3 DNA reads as TGTGCCAGCAGCCCTGTCAGGGCTTACAATGAGCAGTTCTTC.

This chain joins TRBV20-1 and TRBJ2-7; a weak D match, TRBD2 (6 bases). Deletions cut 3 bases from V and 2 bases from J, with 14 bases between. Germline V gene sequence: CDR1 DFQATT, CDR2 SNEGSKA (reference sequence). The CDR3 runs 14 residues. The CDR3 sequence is CSASGGTPPYEQYF. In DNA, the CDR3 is TGCAGTGCTAGTGGCGGGACTCCCCCCTACGAGCAGTACTTC.

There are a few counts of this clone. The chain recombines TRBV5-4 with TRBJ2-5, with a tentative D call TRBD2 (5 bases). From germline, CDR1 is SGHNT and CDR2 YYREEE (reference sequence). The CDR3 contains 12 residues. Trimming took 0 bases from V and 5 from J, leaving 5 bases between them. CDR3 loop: CASSLGEETQYF. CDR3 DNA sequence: TGTGCCAGCAGCTTGGGGGAGGAGACCCAGTACTTC.

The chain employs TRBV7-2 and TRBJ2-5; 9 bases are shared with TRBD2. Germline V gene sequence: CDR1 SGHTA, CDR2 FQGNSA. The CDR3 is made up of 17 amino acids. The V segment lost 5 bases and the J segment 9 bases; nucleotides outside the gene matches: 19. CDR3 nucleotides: TGTGCCAGCAGCACAAGTACAGGGCGCGGGAGGGACCTTGCCCAGTACTTC. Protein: CASSTSTGRGRDLAQYF. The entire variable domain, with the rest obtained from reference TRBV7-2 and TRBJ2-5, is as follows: GAGVSQSPSNKVTEKGKDVELRCDPISGHTALYWYRQSLGQGLEFLIYFQGNSAPDKSGLPSDRFSAERTGGSVSTLTIQRTQQEDSAVYLCASSTSTGRGRDLAQYFGPGTRLLVL.

The DNA for the CDR3 is TGTGCCAGCAGCGTAGAGGGGGCCGAATTCTCACCCCTCCACTTT. Its translation: CASSVEGAEFSPLHF. V usage is TRBV9 and J usage is TRBJ1-6; 7 bases are a match to TRBD1. The CDR3 loop spans 15 amino acids. Per the germline V gene, CDR1 is SGDLS and CDR2 is YYNGEE. After removal of 0 bases from V and 10 bases from J, the junction contained 7 bases not matched to a gene. Filled out from reference TRBV9 and TRBJ1-6, the complete variable domain reads DSGVTQTPKHLITATGQRVTLRCSPRSGDLSVYWYQQSLDQGLQFLIQYYNGEERAKGNILERFSAQQFPDLHSELNLSSLELGDSALYFCASSVEGAEFSPLHFGNGTRLTVT.

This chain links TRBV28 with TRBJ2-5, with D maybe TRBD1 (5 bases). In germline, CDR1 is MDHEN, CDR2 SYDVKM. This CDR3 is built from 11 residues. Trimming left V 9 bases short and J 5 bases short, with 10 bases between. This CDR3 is CASGAIETQYF. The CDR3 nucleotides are TGTGCCAGTGGGGCGATCGAGACCCAGTACTTC.